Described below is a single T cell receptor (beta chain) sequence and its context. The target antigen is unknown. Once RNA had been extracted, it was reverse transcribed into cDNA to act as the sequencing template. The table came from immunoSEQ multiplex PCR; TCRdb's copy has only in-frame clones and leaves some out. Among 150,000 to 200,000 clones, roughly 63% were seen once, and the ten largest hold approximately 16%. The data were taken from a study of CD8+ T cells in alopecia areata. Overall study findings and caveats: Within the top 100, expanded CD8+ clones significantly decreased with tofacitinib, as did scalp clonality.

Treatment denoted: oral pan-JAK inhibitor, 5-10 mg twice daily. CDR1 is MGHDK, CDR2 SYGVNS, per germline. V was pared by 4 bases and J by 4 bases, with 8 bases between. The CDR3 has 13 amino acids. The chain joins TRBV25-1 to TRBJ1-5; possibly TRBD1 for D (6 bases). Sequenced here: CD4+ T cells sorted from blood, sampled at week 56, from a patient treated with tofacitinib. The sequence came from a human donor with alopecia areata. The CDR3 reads CASSADSNQPQHF. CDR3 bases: TGTGCCAGCAGTGCGGACAGTAATCAGCCCCAGCATTTT.